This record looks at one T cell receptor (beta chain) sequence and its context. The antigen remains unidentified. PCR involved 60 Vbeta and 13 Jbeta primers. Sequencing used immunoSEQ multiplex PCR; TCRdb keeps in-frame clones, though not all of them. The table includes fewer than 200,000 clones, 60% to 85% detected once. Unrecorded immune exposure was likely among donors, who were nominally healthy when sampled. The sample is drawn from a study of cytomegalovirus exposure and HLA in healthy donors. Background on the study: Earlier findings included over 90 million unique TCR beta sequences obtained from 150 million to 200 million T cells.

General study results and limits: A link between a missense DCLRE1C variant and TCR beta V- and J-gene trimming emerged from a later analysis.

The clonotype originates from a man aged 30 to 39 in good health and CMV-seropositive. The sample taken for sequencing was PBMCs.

The CDR3 region is CASSPPGGPYEQYF. CDR3 sequence (DNA): TGTGCCAGCAGCCCCCCTGGGGGCCCCTACGAGCAGTACTTC. The V and J genes are TRBV7-9 and TRBJ2-7; a weak D match, TRBD1 (6 bases). The CDR3 covers 14 residues. Trimming left V 5 bases short and J 2 bases short, with 13 bases between. CDR1 is SEHNR, CDR2 FQNEAQ, per germline (reference sequence).